A selection of T cell receptor beta chains follows, all from one sample in a study of blood T cell repertoires in COVID-19. The table came from immunoSEQ multiplex PCR; TCRdb's copy has only in-frame clones and leaves some out. Here the sample spans about 170,000 clones, around 85% being singletons. Source material: peripheral blood. The receptors were sampled from a human donor with acute or convalescent COVID-19. The donor label of this sample is uncertain. Both conserved end residues are part of each CDR3. Each record gives: CDR3 length, V gene, J gene, CDR3 protein.

>14|TRBV11-2|TRBJ1-1
CASSLLTRNTEAFF
>13|TRBV2|TRBJ2-3
CASSGEDGNTQYF
>15|TRBV7-2|TRBJ2-7
CASSLGPGDNYEQYF
>15|TRBV2|TRBJ1-5
CASSAGTGRNQPQHF
>14|TRBV10-3|TRBJ1-1
CAILQGGTNTEAFF
>14|TRBV19|TRBJ2-7
CASSIGGVLVEQYF
>18|TRBV7-2|TRBJ1-3
CASSLLGGLVLSGNTIYF
>14|TRBV30|TRBJ1-1
CAWSAQNRVGEAFF
>13|TRBV12-3/TRBV12-4|TRBJ1-2
CASSFVPGVGYTF
>15|TRBV3-1/TRBV3-2|TRBJ1-6
CASSAHRGLNSPLHF
>13|TRBV7-9|TRBJ1-1
CASSLAQVTEAFF
>16|TRBV30|TRBJ1-5
CAWSLTGAGGNQPQHF
>15|TRBV2|TRBJ1-5
CASSDQGAGNQPQHF
>13|TRBV5-1|TRBJ1-1
CASSLALDREAFF
>17|TRBV27|TRBJ2-1
CASSVYRGRSSYNEQFF
>12|TRBV12-3/TRBV12-4|TRBJ2-3
CASRGLGGRGYF
>15|TRBV19|TRBJ1-1
CASSKGRQGNTEAFF
>14|TRBV6-5|TRBJ1-2
CASSPRGAAHGYTF
>13|TRBV2|TRBJ1-1
CASKRDRGPEAFF
>15|TRBV3-1/TRBV3-2|TRBJ1-4
CASSQGGGRGEKLFF
>16|TRBV6-2/TRBV6-3|TRBJ1-2
CASSTPGQGKNYGYTF
>14|TRBV5-1|TRBJ1-4
CASSLGQSNEKLFF